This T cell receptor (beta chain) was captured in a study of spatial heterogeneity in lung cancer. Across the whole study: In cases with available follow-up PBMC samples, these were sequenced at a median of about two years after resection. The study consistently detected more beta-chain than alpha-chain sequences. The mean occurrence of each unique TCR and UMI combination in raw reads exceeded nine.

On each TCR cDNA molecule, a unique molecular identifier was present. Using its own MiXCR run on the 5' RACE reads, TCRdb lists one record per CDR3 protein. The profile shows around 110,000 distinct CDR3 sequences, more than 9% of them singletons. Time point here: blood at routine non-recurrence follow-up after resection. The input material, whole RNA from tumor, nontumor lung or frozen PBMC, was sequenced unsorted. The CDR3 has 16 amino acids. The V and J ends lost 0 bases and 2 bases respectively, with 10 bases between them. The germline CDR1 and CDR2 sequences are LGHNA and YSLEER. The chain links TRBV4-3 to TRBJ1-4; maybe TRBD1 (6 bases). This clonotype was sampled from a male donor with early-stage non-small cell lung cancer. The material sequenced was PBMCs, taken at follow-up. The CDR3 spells CASSQETGWTNEKLFF. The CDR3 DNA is TGCGCCAGCAGCCAAGAAACAGGGTGGACTAATGAAAAACTGTTTTTT.